Below are 20 T cell receptor beta chains sequenced from a single sample in a study of control samples from healthy donors and cancer patients. The repertoire was sequenced with immunoSEQ multiplex PCR; TCRdb's copy has only in-frame clones and lacks some. This sample has about 110,000 clones, with around four fifths found just once. The specimen sequenced was blood. These receptor sequences come from a woman between 50 and 59 years old in good health.

The chain joins TRBV2 to TRBJ2-1; 9 nucleotides match TRBD2. CDR1 SNHLY and CDR2 FYNNEI come from the germline V gene. The CDR3 totals 16 residues. The J segment lost 0 bases and the V segment lost 6 bases, leaving 6 bases of the junction unmatched. CDR3 protein: CASSLTSGYSYNEQFF. In nucleotides, the CDR3 is TGTGCCAGCAGCCTGACTAGCGGTTACTCCTACAATGAGCAGTTCTTC.

The V gene is TRBV4-1, the J gene TRBJ1-2; D is undetermined. Germline CDR1 and CDR2: MGHRA and YSYEKL. This CDR3 comprises 14 residues. Trimming took 1 base from V and 4 from J, leaving 10 bases between them. The CDR3, as DNA: TGCGCCAGCAGCCAAGTAGCCCCCCTCTATGGCTACACCTTC. It translates to CASSQVAPLYGYTF.

V is TRBV7-2 and J is TRBJ1-1, with unresolved D. Trimming shortened V by 1 base and J by 1 base, and 16 bases separated the two germline ends. CDR1 and CDR2 from the germline V gene are SGHTA and FQGNSA. The CDR3 sequence is 17 residues long. In DNA, the CDR3 is TGTGCCAGCAGCTTAGATCAGCCGGGTCCAGGGAACACTGAAGCTTTCTTT. It is translated as CASSLDQPGPGNTEAFF.

This clone came up a few times. The rearrangement uses TRBV5-4 and TRBJ2-7; TRBD2 is a possible D gene (6 bases). V lost 3 bases, J lost 0 bases, and 10 bases lay in between. Germline CDR1 and CDR2: SGHNT and YYREEE (reference sequence). This CDR3 comprises 14 residues. CDR3 sequence: CASSYGGVSYEQYF. The CDR3 DNA reads TGTGCCAGCAGCTATGGAGGGGTCTCCTACGAGCAGTACTTC.

The chain is built from TRBV13 and TRBJ1-1, with 7 positions matching TRBD1. The length of the CDR3 is 14 residues. V lost 3 bases to trimming and J lost 1 base; unmatched junction nucleotides: 2. Germline values: CDR1 PRHDT, CDR2 FYEKMQ (reference sequence). Here the CDR3 reads CASSFRTGNTEAFF. In DNA, the CDR3 is TGTGCCAGCAGCTTCCGGACAGGGAACACTGAAGCTTTCTTT.

The chain employs TRBV2 and TRBJ1-1; 11 nucleotides agree with TRBD1. This CDR3 region has 16 residues. From germline, CDR1 is SNHLY and CDR2 FYNNEI. J lost 0 bases, V lost 6 bases, and 6 bases had no gene match. CDR3 nucleotide sequence: TGTGCCAGCAGACAACAGGACAGGGGGCTGAACACTGAAGCTTTCTTT. This codes for CASRQQDRGLNTEAFF.

V is TRBV3-1 (or the pseudogene TRBV3-2) and J is TRBJ2-3; D is undetermined. The CDR3 has 12 amino acids. Germline values: CDR1 LGHDT, CDR2 YNNKEL (reference sequence). V lost 3 bases and J 3 bases, leaving 4 bases between the germline ends. The CDR3 DNA follows: TGTGCCAGCAGCCACCTTACAGATACGCAGTATTTT. The encoded protein is CASSHLTDTQYF.

The CDR3 here is CASSPPNTGELFF. The CDR3 region has the DNA TGTGCCAGCAGTCCGCCGAACACCGGGGAGCTGTTTTTT. The chain links TRBV27 to TRBJ2-2; D gene ambiguous. The V end lost 5 bases, the J end lost 0 bases, and 4 bases lay between the germline ends. Per germline, CDR1 MNHEY and CDR2 SMNVEV (reference sequence). There are 13 residues in the CDR3.

V and J are TRBV5-1 and TRBJ1-1; 10 nucleotides agree with TRBD1. This CDR3 region has 14 residues. Per germline, CDR1 SGHRS and CDR2 YFSETQ. The trim removed 7 bases at V and 5 bases at J, leaving 8 bases unmatched. The CDR3 DNA sequence: TGCGCCAGCCACCCCGACAGGGGGCGAACTGAAGCTTTCTTT. The encoded protein is CASHPDRGRTEAFF.

The CDR3 DNA reads as TGTGCCATCAGTAGCGGGAGTGATTCCGGGGAGCTGTTTTTT. It encodes CAISSGSDSGELFF. V and J are TRBV10-3 and TRBJ2-2; 8 bases line up with TRBD2. Germline lookup yields CDR1 ENHRY and CDR2 SYGVKD. The CDR3 is 14 amino acids. With V trimmed by 5 bases and J by 6 bases, 5 bases remained unmatched.

V and J are TRBV9 and TRBJ2-3; the match to TRBD1 covers 7 bases. V gave up 7 bases and J gave up 2 bases; unmatched junction bases: 4. The germline V gene has CDR1 SGDLS and CDR2 YYNGEE. The length of the CDR3 is 13 residues. The CDR3 nucleotides read TGTGCCAGCTCAGACAGGGACACAGATACGCAGTATTTT. Amino acid sequence: CASSDRDTDTQYF.

The chain recombines TRBV18 with TRBJ1-5; possible D gene TRBD1, 5 bases. Germline lookup yields CDR1 KGHSH and CDR2 LQKENI. The CDR3 is made up of 12 amino acids. Trimming left V 5 bases short and J 12 bases short, with 14 bases between. The chain's CDR3 is CASSMGTLGQHF. The DNA of the CDR3 is TGTGCCAGCTCAATGGGGACGCTTGGCCAGCATTTT.

This chain uses TRBV6-2 or TRBV6-3 with TRBJ2-1; 15 positions agree with TRBD2. The junction had 7 bases not matched to a gene; V was cut back by 4 bases and J by 3 bases. The CDR3 has 18 amino acids. CDR1 and CDR2 from the germline V gene are MNHEY and SVGEGT. CDR3 residues: CASSSRTSGRANYNEQFF. The CDR3 DNA is TGTGCCAGCAGTTCCCGGACTAGCGGGAGGGCCAACTACAATGAGCAGTTCTTC.

On this clone: Within the sample, other DNA sequences also encode this same CDR3. The chain recombines TRBV11-2 with TRBJ1-1; no reliable D call. This CDR3 has 13 amino acids. From germline, CDR1 is SGHAT and CDR2 FQNNGV. The V and J ends lost 0 bases and 1 base respectively, with 3 bases between them. CDR3 DNA: TGTGCCAGCAGCTTAGAGCGGAACACTGAAGCTTTCTTT. It codes for CASSLERNTEAFF. The full variable domain, rest sourced from reference TRBV11-2 and TRBJ1-1, is EAGVAQSPRYKIIEKRQSVAFWCNPISGHATLYWYQQILGQGPKLLIQFQNNGVVDDSQLPKDRFSAERLKGVDSTLKIQPAKLEDSAVYLCASSLERNTEAFFGQGTRLTVV.

The V call is TRBV24-1, the J call TRBJ2-3; D remains unclear. From germline, CDR1 is KGHDR and CDR2 SFDVKD. The CDR3 length is 11 residues. Trimming took off 4 bases at V and 9 bases at J, with 7 bases between the two ends. The CDR3 here is CATSEMGTQYF. The CDR3 DNA sequence: TGTGCCACCAGTGAGATGGGCACGCAGTATTTT.

In its sample, this clone was seen once. The chain joins TRBV19 to TRBJ1-6; tentative D call: TRBD1 (5 bases). Germline CDR1 LNHDA, CDR2 SQIVND (reference sequence). Deletions cut 10 bases from V and 10 bases from J, with 17 bases between. The CDR3 runs 13 residues. For the CDR3, the DNA is TGTGCCACTCAAGGGAGGGGTAACTCACCCCTCCACTTT. It encodes CATQGRGNSPLHF.

V gene TRBV6-2 or TRBV6-3 combines with J gene TRBJ2-7, with 7 bases aligning to TRBD2. The CDR3 consists of 15 residues. The germline CDR1 and CDR2 sequences are MNHEY and SVGEGT. Trimming at V came to 2 bases and at J to 3 bases, leaving 7 bases not matched to a gene. The CDR3 loop reads CASSYGAGRHYEQYF. Written as DNA, the CDR3 is TGTGCCAGCAGTTACGGAGCGGGGCGCCACTACGAGCAGTACTTC.

The rearrangement links TRBV27 to TRBJ1-6, with 7 bases that match TRBD1. The CDR3 contains 17 residues. After removal of 2 bases from V and 6 bases from J, the junction contained 10 bases not matched to a gene. Germline V CDR1 and CDR2: MNHEY, SMNVEV (reference sequence). This chain's CDR3 is CASSLEGRGLGNSPLHF. CDR3 coding DNA: TGTGCCAGCAGTTTAGAAGGGAGGGGGCTCGGTAATTCACCCCTCCACTTT.

V is TRBV5-6 and J is TRBJ1-2; the match to TRBD1 covers 10 bases. The ends lost 4 bases at V and 4 bases at J; junction bases unmatched: 13. From germline, CDR1 is SGHDT and CDR2 YYEEEE. The CDR3 is 17 residues long. The CDR3 coding sequence is TGTGCCAGCAGCCAGGGGACAGGGGCCCTCGTTCGCTATGGCTACACCTTC. Its protein product is CASSQGTGALVRYGYTF.

This clone has just one count. The chain has TRBV4-2 and TRBJ2-2, with 8 positions matching TRBD2. Germline lookup yields CDR1 LGHNA and CDR2 YNFKEQ. The junction had 8 bases not matched to a gene; V was cut back by 1 base and J by 1 base. This CDR3 spans 18 amino acids. This CDR3 is CASSQVTLAGENTGELFF. CDR3 DNA sequence: TGTGCCAGCAGCCAAGTTACTCTAGCGGGCGAGAACACCGGGGAGCTGTTTTTT.